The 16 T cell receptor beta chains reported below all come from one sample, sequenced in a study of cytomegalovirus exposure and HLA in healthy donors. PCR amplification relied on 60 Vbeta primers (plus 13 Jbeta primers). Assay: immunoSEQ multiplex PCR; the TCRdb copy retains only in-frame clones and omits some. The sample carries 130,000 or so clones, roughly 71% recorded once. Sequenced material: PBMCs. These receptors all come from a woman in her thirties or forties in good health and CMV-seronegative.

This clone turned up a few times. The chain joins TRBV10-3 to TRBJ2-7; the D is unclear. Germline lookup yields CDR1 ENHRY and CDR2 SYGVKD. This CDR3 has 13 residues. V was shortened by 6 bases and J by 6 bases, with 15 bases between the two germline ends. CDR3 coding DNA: TGTGCCATCAGCCCCGGCACAGATAGCGAGCAGTACTTC. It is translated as CAISPGTDSEQYF.

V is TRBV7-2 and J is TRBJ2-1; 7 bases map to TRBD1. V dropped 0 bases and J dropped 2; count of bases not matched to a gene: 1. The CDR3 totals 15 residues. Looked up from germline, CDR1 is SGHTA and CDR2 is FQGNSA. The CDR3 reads CASSLAQGAYNEQFF. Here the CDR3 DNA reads TGTGCCAGCAGCTTAGCCCAGGGGGCCTACAATGAGCAGTTCTTC.

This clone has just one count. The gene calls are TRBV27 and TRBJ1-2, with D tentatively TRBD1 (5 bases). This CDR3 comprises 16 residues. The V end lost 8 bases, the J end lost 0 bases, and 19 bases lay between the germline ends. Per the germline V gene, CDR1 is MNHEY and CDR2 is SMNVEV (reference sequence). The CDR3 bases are TGTGCCAGCCGCGGGATCGGGACGGGAACTAACTATGGCTACACCTTC. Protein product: CASRGIGTGTNYGYTF.

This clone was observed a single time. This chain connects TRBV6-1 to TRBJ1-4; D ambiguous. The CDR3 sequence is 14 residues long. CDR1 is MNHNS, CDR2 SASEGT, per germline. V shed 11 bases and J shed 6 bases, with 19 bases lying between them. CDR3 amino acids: CASSGGAEYEKLFF. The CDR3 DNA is TGTGCCTCCTCCGGTGGCGCGGAGTATGAAAAACTGTTTTTT.

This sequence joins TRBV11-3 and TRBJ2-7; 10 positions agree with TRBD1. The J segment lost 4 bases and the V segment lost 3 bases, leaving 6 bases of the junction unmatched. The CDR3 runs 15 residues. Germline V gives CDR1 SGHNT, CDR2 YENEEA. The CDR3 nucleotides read TGTGCCAGCAGCTTGTACGGACAGGGGGATTACGAGCAGTACTTC. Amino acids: CASSLYGQGDYEQYF.

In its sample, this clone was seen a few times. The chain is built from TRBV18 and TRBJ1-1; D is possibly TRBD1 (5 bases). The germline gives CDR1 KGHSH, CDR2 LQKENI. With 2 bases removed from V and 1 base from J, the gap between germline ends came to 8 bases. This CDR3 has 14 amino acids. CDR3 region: CASSPKGENTEAFF. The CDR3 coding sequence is TGTGCCAGCTCACCAAAAGGGGAGAACACTGAAGCTTTCTTT.

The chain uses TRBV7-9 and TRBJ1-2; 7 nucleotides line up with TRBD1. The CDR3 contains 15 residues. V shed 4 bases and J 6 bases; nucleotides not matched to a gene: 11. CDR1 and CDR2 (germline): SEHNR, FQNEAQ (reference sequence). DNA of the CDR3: TGTGCCAGCAGCTCCCGGGCCGGGACAGAAAATGGCTACACCTTC. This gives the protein CASSSRAGTENGYTF.

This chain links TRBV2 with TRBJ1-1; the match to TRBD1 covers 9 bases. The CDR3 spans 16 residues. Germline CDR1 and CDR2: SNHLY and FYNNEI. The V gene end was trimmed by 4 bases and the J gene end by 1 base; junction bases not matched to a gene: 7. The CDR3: CASSVRGQGSNTEAFF. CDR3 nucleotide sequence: TGTGCCAGCAGTGTTAGGGGACAGGGTTCGAACACTGAAGCTTTCTTT. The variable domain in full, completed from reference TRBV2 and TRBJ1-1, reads EPEVTQTPSHQVTQMGQEVILRCVPISNHLYFYWYRQILGQKVEFLVSFYNNEISEKSEIFDDQFSVERPDGSNFTLKIRSTKLEDSAMYFCASSVRGQGSNTEAFFGQGTRLTVV.

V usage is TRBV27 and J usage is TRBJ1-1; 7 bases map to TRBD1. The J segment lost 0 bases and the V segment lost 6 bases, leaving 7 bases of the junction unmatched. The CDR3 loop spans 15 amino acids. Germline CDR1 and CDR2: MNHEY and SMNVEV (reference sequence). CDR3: CASRPGQSMNTEAFF. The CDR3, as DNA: TGTGCCAGCAGACCGGGACAGTCCATGAACACTGAAGCTTTCTTT.

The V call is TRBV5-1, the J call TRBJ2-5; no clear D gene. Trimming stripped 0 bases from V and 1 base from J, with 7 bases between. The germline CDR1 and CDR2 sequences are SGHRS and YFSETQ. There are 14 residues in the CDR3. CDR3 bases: TGCGCCAGCAGCTTGGCGGCAGGCCAAGAGACCCAGTACTTC. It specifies CASSLAAGQETQYF.

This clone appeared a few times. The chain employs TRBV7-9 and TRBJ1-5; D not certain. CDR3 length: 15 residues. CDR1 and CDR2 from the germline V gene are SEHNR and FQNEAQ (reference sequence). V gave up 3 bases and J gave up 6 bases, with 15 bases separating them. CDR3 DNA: TGTGCCAGCAGCTTGGACGGGGTCGGGAGTCAGCCCCAGCATTTT. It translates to CASSLDGVGSQPQHF.

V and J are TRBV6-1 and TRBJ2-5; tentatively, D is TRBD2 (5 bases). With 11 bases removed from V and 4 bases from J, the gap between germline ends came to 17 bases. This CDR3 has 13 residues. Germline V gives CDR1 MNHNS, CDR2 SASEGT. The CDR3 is CAGPGTGRETQYF. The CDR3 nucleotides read TGTGCCGGTCCGGGTACGGGGAGAGAGACCCAGTACTTC.

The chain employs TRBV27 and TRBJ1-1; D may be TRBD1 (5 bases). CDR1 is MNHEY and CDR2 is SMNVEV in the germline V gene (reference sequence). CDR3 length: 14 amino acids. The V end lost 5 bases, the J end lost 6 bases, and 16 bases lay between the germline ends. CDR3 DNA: TGTGCCAGCAGTGAAGTTGGGGCAGGCTCTGAAGCTTTCTTT. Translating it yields CASSEVGAGSEAFF.

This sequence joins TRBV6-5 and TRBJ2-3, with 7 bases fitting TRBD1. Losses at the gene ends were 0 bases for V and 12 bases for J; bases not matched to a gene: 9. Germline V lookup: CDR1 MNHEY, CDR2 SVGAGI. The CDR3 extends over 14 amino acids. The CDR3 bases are TGTGCCAGCAGTTACTCCGAGGGGGCCGGTCCCCAGTATTTT. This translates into CASSYSEGAGPQYF.

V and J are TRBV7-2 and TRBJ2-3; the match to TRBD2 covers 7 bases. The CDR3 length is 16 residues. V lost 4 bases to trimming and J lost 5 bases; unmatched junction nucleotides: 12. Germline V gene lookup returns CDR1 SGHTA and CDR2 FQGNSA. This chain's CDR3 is CASSYSGERGVDTQYF. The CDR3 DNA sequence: TGTGCCAGCAGCTACTCGGGGGAGCGGGGTGTAGATACGCAGTATTTT.

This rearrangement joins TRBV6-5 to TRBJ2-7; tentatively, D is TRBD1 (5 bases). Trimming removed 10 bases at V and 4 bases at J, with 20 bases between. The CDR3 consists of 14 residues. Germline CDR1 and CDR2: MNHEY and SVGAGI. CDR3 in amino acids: CATEVPGRNYEQYF. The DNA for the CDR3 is TGTGCCACCGAGGTTCCAGGGCGAAATTACGAGCAGTACTTC.